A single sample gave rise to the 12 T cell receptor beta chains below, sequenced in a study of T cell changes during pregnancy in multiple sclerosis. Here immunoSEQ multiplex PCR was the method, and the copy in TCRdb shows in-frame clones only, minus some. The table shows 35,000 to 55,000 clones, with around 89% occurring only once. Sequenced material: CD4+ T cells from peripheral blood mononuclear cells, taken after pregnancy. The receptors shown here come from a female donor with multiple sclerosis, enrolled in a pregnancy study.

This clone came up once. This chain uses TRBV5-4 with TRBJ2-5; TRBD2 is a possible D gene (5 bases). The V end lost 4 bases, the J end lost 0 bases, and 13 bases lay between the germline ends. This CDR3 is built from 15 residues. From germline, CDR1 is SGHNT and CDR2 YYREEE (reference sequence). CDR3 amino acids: CASSPRAADQETQYF. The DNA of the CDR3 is TGTGCCAGCAGCCCGCGGGCGGCGGACCAAGAGACCCAGTACTTC.

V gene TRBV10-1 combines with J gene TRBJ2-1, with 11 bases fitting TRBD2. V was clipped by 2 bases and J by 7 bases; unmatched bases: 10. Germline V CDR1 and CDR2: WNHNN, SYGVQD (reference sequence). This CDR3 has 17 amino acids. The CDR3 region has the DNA TGCGCCAGCAGTGAGCGGCTAGCGGGAGGTGTGGTAAATGAGCAGTTCTTC. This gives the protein CASSERLAGGVVNEQFF.

CDR3 DNA sequence: TGTGCCAGCAGCAGGGGGAACCATGAGCAGTTCTTC. It is translated as CASSRGNHEQFF. The chain links TRBV11-2 to TRBJ2-1; a possible D gene is TRBD1 (6 bases). The CDR3 consists of 12 residues. The germline V gene encodes CDR1 SGHAT and CDR2 FQNNGV. V lost 5 bases and J 8 bases, leaving 10 bases between the germline ends.

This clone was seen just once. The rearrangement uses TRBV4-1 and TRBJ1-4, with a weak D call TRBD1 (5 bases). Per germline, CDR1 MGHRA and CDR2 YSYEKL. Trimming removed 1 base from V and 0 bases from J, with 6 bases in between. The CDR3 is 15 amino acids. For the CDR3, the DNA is TGCGCCAGCAGCCAAGGGACAACAACTAATGAAAAACTGTTTTTT. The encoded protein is CASSQGTTTNEKLFF.

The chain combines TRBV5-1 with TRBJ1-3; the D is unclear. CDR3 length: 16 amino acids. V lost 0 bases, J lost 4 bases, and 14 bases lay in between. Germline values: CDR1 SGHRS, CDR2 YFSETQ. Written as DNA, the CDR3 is TGCGCCAGCAGCTTGGAGTCTCCACGAGGGGGAAACACCATATATTTT. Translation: CASSLESPRGGNTIYF. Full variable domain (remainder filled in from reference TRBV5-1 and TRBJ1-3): KAGVTQTPRYLIKTRGQQVTLSCSPISGHRSVSWYQQTPGQGLQFLFEYFSETQRNKGNFPGRFSGRQFSNSRSEMNVSTLELGDSALYLCASSLESPRGGNTIYFGEGSWLTVV.

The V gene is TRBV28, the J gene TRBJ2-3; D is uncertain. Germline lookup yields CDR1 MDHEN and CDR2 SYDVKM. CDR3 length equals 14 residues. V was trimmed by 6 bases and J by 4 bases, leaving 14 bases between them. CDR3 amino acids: CASRPRLKSDTQYF. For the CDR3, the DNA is TGTGCCAGCAGGCCGCGGTTGAAATCAGATACGCAGTATTTT.

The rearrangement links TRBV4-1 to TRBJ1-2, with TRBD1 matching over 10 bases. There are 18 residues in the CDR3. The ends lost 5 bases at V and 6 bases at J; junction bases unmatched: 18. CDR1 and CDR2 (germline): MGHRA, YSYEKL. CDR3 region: CASSLTYRDRGVKDGYTF. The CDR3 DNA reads TGCGCCAGCAGCTTGACCTACCGGGACAGGGGAGTTAAGGATGGCTACACCTTC.

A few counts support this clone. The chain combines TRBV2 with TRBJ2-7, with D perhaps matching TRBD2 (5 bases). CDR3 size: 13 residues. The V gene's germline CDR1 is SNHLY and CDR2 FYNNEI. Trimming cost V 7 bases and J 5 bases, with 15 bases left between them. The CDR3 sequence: CASNTGIGNEQYF. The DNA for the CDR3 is TGTGCCAGCAATACGGGAATAGGCAACGAGCAGTACTTC.

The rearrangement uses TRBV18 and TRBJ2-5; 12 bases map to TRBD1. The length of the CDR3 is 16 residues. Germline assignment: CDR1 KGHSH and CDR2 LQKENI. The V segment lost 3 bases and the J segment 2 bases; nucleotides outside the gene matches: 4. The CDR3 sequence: CASSPGTGGLQETQYF. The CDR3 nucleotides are TGTGCCAGCTCACCCGGGACAGGGGGCTTGCAAGAGACCCAGTACTTC.

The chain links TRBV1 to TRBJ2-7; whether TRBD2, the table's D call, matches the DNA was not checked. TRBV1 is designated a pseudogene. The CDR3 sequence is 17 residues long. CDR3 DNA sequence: TGCACCAGCAGCCTATCCCCCCCGGATCATAGCGGGCTCGAGCAGTACTTC. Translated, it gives CTSSLSPPDHSGLEQYF.

CDR3: CASSYPGLASPKRTDTQYF. The CDR3 bases are TGTGCCAGCAGTTACCCGGGACTAGCGAGCCCGAAGCGCACAGATACGCAGTATTTT. The chain combines TRBV28 with TRBJ2-3; 10 positions agree with TRBD2. The ends lost 4 bases at V and 1 base at J; junction bases unmatched: 14. The V gene's germline CDR1 is MDHEN and CDR2 SYDVKM. This CDR3 has 19 amino acids. Complete variable domain (other parts from reference TRBV28 and TRBJ2-3): DVKVTQSSRYLVKRTGEKVFLECVQDMDHENMFWYRQDPGLGLRLIYFSYDVKMKEKGDIPEGYSVSREKKERFSLILESASTNQTSMYLCASSYPGLASPKRTDTQYFGPGTRLTVL.

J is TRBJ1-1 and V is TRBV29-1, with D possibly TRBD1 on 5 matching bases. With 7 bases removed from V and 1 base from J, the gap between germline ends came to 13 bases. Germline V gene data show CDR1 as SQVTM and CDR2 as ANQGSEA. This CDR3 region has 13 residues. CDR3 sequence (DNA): TGCAGCGGGCACGCGGGGGGGAACACTGAAGCTTTCTTT. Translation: CSGHAGGNTEAFF.